The entry below gives a single T cell receptor (beta chain) sequence along with its context. Its antigen has not been determined. No clone much larger than this one lies a single base away; base qualities are absent. The germline V end is reduced by 6 bases and the J end by 1 base; junction bases left unmatched: 13. The germline V gene provides CDR1 MNHNS and CDR2 SASEGT. CDR3 length: 18 amino acids, cysteine to phenylalanine. Only CDR3 DNA is held: 54 bases, read in frame from base 1. Library construction relied on 5' RACE. The sequencing machine was an Illumina HiSeq 2000. Template switching added a universal primer binding site, and the final cDNA carried a unique molecular identifier that allowed TCR cDNA molecules to be counted accurately. First-strand cDNA for TCR alpha and beta chains was synthesized from specific primers in the conserved constant-segment region. To control for contamination, each cDNA library was double barcoded with a SMART-Mk sample barcode plus Illumina barcodes. TruSeq adapter sequences, together with Illumina sample barcodes, were added in two successive PCR steps. The TCR alpha and beta cDNA libraries were sequenced on the Illumina HiSeq platform using custom primers. The authors' analysis ran thus. MiGEC was used to process raw reads and extract unique molecular identifiers, and MiXCR was used to find CDR3 positions. Recombination models were inferred per individual with the repgenHMM and IGoR tools using an EM algorithm. Shared clonotype analysis was performed with the tcR package in R, normalizing sharing by the product of cloneset sizes. To study raw recombination without the effects of thymic and clonal selection, out-of-frame nonproductive sequences were analyzed. TCRdb reprocessed the public reads (quality trimming at Q25 with fastp, clone calling with MiXCR) and kept in-frame beta chains. For every CDR3 protein sequence, its rows merge into one entry that carries the most common genes and DNA. TCRdb, not the original authors, processed these V and J calls. This sample has roughly 500,000 distinct CDR3 sequences in its table, and roughly a fifth of those were observed once. The ten most abundant clones make up around 0.9% of the sample.

This entry belongs to a study of identical twins listed by TCRdb under 2016. Study-level background: TCR alpha and beta repertoires from monozygotic twins, unrelated adults of various ages and cord blood were deep-sequenced to test whether fetal clonotypes persist. To rule out contamination, the twin experiments were replicated at different times with different library preparation protocols.

What the authors observed across the whole study: Zero-insertion analyses could be partly confounded by invariant T cells such as MAIT and iNKT, although diverse VJ usage argued against such confounding for most clonotypes. Compared with coincidental sharing between unrelated individuals, out-of-frame TCR alpha sequences shared between twins showed an excess of sequences with low generation probability. The excess sharing between twins in beta out-of-frame sequences was weaker because fewer shared sequences reduced the signal-to-noise ratio. Because the same donors could not be followed over many years, the conclusions relied on cross-sectional statistical analysis. In monozygotic twins, recombination models systematically underestimated out-of-frame TCR alpha sharing, but the models matched the sharing seen between unrelated individuals. Abundant cord blood beta clonotypes had fewer insertions, young adult naive repertoires showed a similar but weaker trend, and memory repertoires showed no such trend.

Only healthy Caucasian donors were included. Three pairs of female monozygotic twins, all aged about 18 to 29 years, made up the twin cohort. Positive isolation kits from Invitrogen were used to isolate the CD4+ and CD8+ T cell populations. The same sample was also studied in work on T cells expressing NK-cell markers. The second study reports: TCR beta-chain repertoires were profiled in sorted CD3+CD56+NKG2C+, CD3+CD56+NKG2C- and CD3+CD56-NKG2C+ T-cell subsets from several donors. Of the eight sequenced donors, seven were found to be HCMV-seropositive and one was found to be HCMV-seronegative. To restrict sorting to alphabetaTCR-expressing T cells, an anti-gammadeltaTCR antibody was added in several experiments. In roughly 6 donors, the dominant CD3+CD56+NKG2C+ clonotypes were found to rank among the top 10 CD8+ clonotypes and to make up about 1.0-8% of CD8+ T cells. Those dominant clonotypes were again the most abundant among CD3+CD56-NKG2C+ cells in four donors, at about 28.3-65%. Whether the expanded NKG2C-expressing T cell clones were specific for HCMV antigens remained unclear. The study sequenced eight donors, all healthy volunteers chosen at random: three men and five women. A commercial ELISA kit detecting HCMV-specific IgG in serum was used to determine HCMV serostatus. MIGEC was used to demultiplex reads and group reads by UMI, and MiTCR was used to assemble and quantify clonotypes. To exclude erroneous sequences, only TCR cDNA sequences supported by at least two reads were retained. The tcR package was used for downstream repertoire analysis, and clonotypes were matched between fractions using CDR3 nucleotide sequence together with V segment. VDJmatch was used to annotate antigen specificity against VDJdb, with one amino acid substitution allowed in CDR3.

The rearrangement combines TRBV6-1 with TRBJ2-1, and 9 junction bases match TRBD1. The TCR originated in a woman between 18 and 29 years old in good health. Sequencing input: CD4+ T cells sorted from blood. The CDR3 corresponds to CASRGPRDRERSYNEQFF. The DNA sequence follows: TGTGCCAGCAGGGGACCCCGGGACAGGGAGAGATCCTACAATGAGCAGTTCTTC.